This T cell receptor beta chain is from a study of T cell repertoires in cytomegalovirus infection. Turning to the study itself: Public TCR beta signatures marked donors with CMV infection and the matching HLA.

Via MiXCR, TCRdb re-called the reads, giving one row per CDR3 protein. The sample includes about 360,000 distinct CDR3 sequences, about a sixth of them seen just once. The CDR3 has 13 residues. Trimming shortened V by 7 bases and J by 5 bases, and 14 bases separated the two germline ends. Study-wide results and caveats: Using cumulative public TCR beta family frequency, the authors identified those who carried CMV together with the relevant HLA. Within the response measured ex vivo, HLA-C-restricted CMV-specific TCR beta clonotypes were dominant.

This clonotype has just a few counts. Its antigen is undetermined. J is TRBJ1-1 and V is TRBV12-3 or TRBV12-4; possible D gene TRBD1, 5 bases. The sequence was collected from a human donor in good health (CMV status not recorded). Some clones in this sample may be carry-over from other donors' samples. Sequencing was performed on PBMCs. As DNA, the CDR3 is TGTGCCAGCACCCTGATGGGGGGAACTGAAGCTTTCTTT. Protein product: CASTLMGGTEAFF.